Listed below are T cell receptor beta chains from one sample, sequenced in a study of cytomegalovirus exposure and HLA in healthy donors. Measured with immunoSEQ multiplex PCR; TCRdb has only the in-frame clones, and not every one. The table records roughly 150,000 clones, almost 80% of them present only once. The sample consisted of PBMCs. The receptors derive from a man aged 25 to 40 in good health and CMV-seronegative. CDR3s include the opening cysteine and the closing phenylalanine or tryptophan. Each record gives: clone size, J gene, V gene, D gene, CDR3 DNA, CDR3 protein. D genes are given only for firm matches. Part of the rows lack a size; the others show once, few, many or a class for expanded clones.

>-|TRBJ2-2|TRBV11-2|TRBD1
TGTGCCAGCAGCTTCGGGACAGGGGGAATTGGGAACACCGGGGAGCTGTTTTTT
CASSFGTGGIGNTGELFF
>-|TRBJ2-7|TRBV14|TRBD2
TGTGCCAGCAGCCACGGGAGCGGGACTTACGAGCAGTACTTC
CASSHGSGTYEQYF
>-|TRBJ2-3|TRBV30|TRBD2
TGTGCCTGGAGCGATCGGGCGGGAGGACCAGATACGCAGTATTTT
CAWSDRAGGPDTQYF
>once|TRBJ1-5|TRBV28|-
TGTGCCAGCAGTTACGGGGTCGCGCATAGCAATCAGCCCCAGCATTTT
CASSYGVAHSNQPQHF
>-|TRBJ1-3|TRBV6-5|-
TGTGCCAGCGGAGGGGAATACGGCTCTGGAAACACCATATATTTT
CASGGEYGSGNTIYF
>-|TRBJ2-1|TRBV9|TRBD2
TGTGCCAGCGGTGGGACTAGCGGGGGGAACAATGAGCAGTTCTTC
CASGGTSGGNNEQFF
>-|TRBJ2-3|TRBV7-2|TRBD2
TGTGCCAGCAGCCCCGGGACTAGCAGATCCCAAGATACGCAGTATTTT
CASSPGTSRSQDTQYF
>few|TRBJ1-1|TRBV5-4|-
TGTGCCAGCAGCTTGGAGCCGAACACTGAAGCTTTCTTT
CASSLEPNTEAFF
>-|TRBJ2-2|TRBV4-2|TRBD2
TGTGCCAGCAGCCAAGTCGCCAGCGGGAGTAACACCGGGGAGCTGTTTTTT
CASSQVASGSNTGELFF
>-|TRBJ1-5|TRBV18|TRBD1
TGTGCCAGCTCACTAACCAGGACAGGGGCGATCAATCAGCCCCAGCATTTT
CASSLTRTGAINQPQHF
>few|TRBJ2-5|TRBV27|TRBD2
TGTGCCAGCAGTTCCCCGGGACTACCGGAAGGAGAGACCCAGTACTTC
CASSSPGLPEGETQYF
>-|TRBJ1-5|TRBV2|-
TGTGCCAGCACCGTGGGGAGTAGCAATCAGCCCCAGCATTTT
CASTVGSSNQPQHF
>-|TRBJ1-6|TRBV14|TRBD1
TGTGCCAGCAGCCGGGGACAGGTGAATTCACCCCTCCACTTT
CASSRGQVNSPLHF
>-|TRBJ2-5|TRBV9|-
TGTGCCAGCAGCGTAGTGCCCACCCCAGGAGGTGCCCAGTACTTC
CASSVVPTPGGAQYF
>-|TRBJ2-1|TRBV19|-
TGTGCCAGCCAGTCTTTAAAATCGGGGGTGGGTATGAATGAGCAGTTCTTC
CASQSLKSGVGMNEQFF
>-|TRBJ2-3|TRBV9|TRBD2
TGTGCCAGCAGCGTCGGACTAGCGGGCCTCACAGATACGCAGTATTTT
CASSVGLAGLTDTQYF
>-|TRBJ2-7|TRBV11-2|TRBD2
TGTGCCAGCAGTCTAGCGGGAGGGCCCTACTACGAGCAGTACTTC
CASSLAGGPYYEQYF
>-|TRBJ1-2|TRBV19|-
TGTGCCAGCGCTGGACGGGGGGCCTTAGCTAACTATGGCTACACCTTC
CASAGRGALANYGYTF